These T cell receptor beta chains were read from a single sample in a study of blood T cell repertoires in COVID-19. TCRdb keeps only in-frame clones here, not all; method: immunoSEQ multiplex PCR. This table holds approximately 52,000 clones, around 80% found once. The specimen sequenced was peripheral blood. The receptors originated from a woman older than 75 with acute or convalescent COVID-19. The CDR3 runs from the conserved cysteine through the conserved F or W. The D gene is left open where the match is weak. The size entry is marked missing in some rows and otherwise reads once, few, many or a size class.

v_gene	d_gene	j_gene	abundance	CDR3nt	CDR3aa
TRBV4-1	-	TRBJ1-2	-	TGCGCCAGCAGCCAAGACCGTTCATTCCAGGGGTATGGCTACACCTTC	CASSQDRSFQGYGYTF
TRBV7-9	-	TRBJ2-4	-	TGTGCCAGCAGCCCACCGATGGGTCGGGGTCAAAACATTCAGTACTTC	CASSPPMGRGQNIQYF
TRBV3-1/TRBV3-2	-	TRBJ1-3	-	TGTGCCAGCGGGGCGTTCGGAAACACCATATATTTT	CASGAFGNTIYF
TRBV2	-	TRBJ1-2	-	TGTGCCAGCAGTGAAGAGTACCCGGAGGGTGGCTACACCTTC	CASSEEYPEGGYTF
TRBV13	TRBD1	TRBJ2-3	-	TGTGCCAGCAGCCCCACAGGGGTAGATACGCAGTATTTT	CASSPTGVDTQYF
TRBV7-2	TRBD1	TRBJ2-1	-	TGTGCCAGCAGCGCGGACAGGGGATCCTACAATGAGCAGTTCTTC	CASSADRGSYNEQFF
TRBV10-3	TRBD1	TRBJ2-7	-	TGTGCCATCAGTGAGTCGACAGGGTACGAGCAGTACTTC	CAISESTGYEQYF
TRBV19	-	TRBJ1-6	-	TGTGCCAGTAGTCCGGGGTCTGAGTCACCCCTCCACTTT	CASSPGSESPLHF
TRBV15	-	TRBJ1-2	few	TGTGCCACCAGCAGAGATGCCCAGGGTGGGATGGGCTACACCTTC	CATSRDAQGGMGYTF
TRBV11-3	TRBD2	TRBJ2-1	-	TGTGCCAGCAGCTTGTGGAGTAGCGGGGTTGAGAGCTCCTACAATGAGCAGTTCTTC	CASSLWSSGVESSYNEQFF
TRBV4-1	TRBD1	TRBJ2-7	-	TGCGCCAGCAGCCGGAAGACTACAGGGGATGCCTACGAGCAGTACTTC	CASSRKTTGDAYEQYF
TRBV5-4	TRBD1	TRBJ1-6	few	TGTGCCAGCAGCATCCTCCACAGGGGCCCCAATTCACCCCTCCACTTT	CASSILHRGPNSPLHF
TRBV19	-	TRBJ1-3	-	TGTGCCAGCAACCCCCTCACACGCTCTGGAAACACCATATATTTT	CASNPLTRSGNTIYF
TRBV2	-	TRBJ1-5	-	TGTGCCAGCAGTGAAGAGTCAGGTCCTCAGCCCCAGCATTTT	CASSEESGPQPQHF
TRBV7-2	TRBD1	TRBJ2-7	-	TGTGCCAGCAGCTCTAGAACCGGGACAGGGGGTGGCTACGAGCAGTACTTC	CASSSRTGTGGGYEQYF
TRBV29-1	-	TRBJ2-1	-	TGCAGCGTTAGTGGGGGCAACAATGAGCAGTTCTTC	CSVSGGNNEQFF
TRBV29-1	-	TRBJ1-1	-	TGCAGCGTTGAGCCGACATCAATGAACACTGAAGCTTTCTTT	CSVEPTSMNTEAFF
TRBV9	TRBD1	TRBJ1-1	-	TGTGCCAGCAGCGATAGACAGGGGCCGAACACTGAAGCTTTCTTT	CASSDRQGPNTEAFF
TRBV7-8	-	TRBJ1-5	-	TGTGCCAGCAGCTTAGCCTCAGGGTTGGGGCAGCCCCAGCATTTT	CASSLASGLGQPQHF
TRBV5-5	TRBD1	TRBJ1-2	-	TGTGCCAGCAGCTTGGAGTTTTTAGGACAGGGGGACGGCTACACCTTC	CASSLEFLGQGDGYTF
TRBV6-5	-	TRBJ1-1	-	TGTGCCAGCAGGACCAGGGGCGTGGGCACTGAAGCTTTCTTT	CASRTRGVGTEAFF
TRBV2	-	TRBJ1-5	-	TGTGCCAACGATCTGGGTCCGGGATCGCCCCAGCATTTT	CANDLGPGSPQHF
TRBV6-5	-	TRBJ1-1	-	TGTGCCAGCAGTCTCCGAGGGGAAGCTTTCTTT	CASSLRGEAFF
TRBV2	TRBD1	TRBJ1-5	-	TGTGCCAGCAGTGGACAGGGGTTAGTTTATCAGCCCCAGCATTTT	CASSGQGLVYQPQHF
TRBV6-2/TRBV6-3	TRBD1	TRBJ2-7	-	TGTGCCAGCAGTCGCCACCGGACAGGGGAGAAAACCTACGAGCAGTACTTC	CASSRHRTGEKTYEQYF
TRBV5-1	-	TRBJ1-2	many	TGCGCCAGCAGCTTGGCCGGGGGGGCGAACTATGGCTACACCTTC	CASSLAGGANYGYTF
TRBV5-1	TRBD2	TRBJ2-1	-	TGCGCCAGCAGCTGGGAGGCAATCGGGACTAGCGGGGTTAAGCAGTTCTTC	CASSWEAIGTSGVKQFF
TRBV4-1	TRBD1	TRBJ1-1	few	TGCGCCAGCAGCCAAGATCCGGACAGGGGGTTTACAGCTGAAGCTTTCTTT	CASSQDPDRGFTAEAFF
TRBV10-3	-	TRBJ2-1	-	TGTGCCATCAGTGTGGGGGACTTCAATGAGCAGTTCTTC	CAISVGDFNEQFF